The clone carrying this TCR beta chain was found a few times. Its antigen is as yet unknown. The data are from a study of vaccination and CD4 T cells after COVID-19. As for the study in general: Mild disease affected 8 or 9 convalescent patients and severe disease one, all SARS-CoV-2 positive by nasal swab PCR. The post-COVID samples were taken a median about three months after diagnosis, anywhere from 35 to 161.

This sample's treatment: approximately 11-day PBMC culture with coronavirus spike peptide pools or control peptides (ViraFEST assay). Trimming stripped 0 bases from V and 4 bases from J, with 10 bases between. Germline V gene lookup returns CDR1 DFQATT and CDR2 SNEGSKA (reference sequence). The CDR3 contains 14 residues. Whole-study results and caveats: Rising from around 20 to 38, the median of SARS-CoV-2-reactive clonotypes did not change significantly.

Scientists ran DNA taken from cultured CD4+ T cells through the Oncomine TCR Beta short-read assay for sequencing. From the PCR reads, TCRdb called clonotypes with MiXCR, one entry per CDR3 protein. Counted here are approximately 12,000 distinct CDR3 sequences, less than 40% occurring once; the ten biggest clones make up around 20%. Sequencing input: cultured CD4+ T cells from blood. The source of this sequence is a human donor with COVID-19. This chain links TRBV20-1 with TRBJ1-3; D gene ambiguous. The CDR3 DNA reads as TGCAGTGCTAGAGATTCCGGGGAGGGAAACACCATATATTTT. This gives the protein CSARDSGEGNTIYF.